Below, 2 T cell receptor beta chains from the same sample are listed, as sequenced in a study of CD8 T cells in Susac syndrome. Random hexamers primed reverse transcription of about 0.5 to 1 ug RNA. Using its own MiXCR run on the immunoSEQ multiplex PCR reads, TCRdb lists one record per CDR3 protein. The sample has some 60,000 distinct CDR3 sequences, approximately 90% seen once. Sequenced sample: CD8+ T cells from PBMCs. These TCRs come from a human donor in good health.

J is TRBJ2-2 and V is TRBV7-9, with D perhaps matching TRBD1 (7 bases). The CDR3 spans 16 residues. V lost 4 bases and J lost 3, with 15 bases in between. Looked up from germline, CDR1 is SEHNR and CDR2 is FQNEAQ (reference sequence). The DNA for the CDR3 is TGTGCCAGCAGCTCGAGGACAGGAGGGGACACCGGGGAGCTGTTTTTT. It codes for CASSSRTGGDTGELFF.

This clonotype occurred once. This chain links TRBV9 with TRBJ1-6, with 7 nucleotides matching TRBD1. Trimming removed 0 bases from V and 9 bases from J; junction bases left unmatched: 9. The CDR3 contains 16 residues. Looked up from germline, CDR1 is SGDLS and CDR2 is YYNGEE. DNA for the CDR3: TGTGCCAGCAGCGTAGCCGGGACAGCCATCGGTTCACCCCTCCACTTT. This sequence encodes CASSVAGTAIGSPLHF.